This T cell receptor (beta chain) is drawn from a study of molecular identifiers for immune sequencing clone quantification. General study points: Reportedly, one cell's Jurkat TCR RNA was detected within one million naive CD8 cells.

TCRdb itself ran the PCR reads through MiXCR, one entry per CDR3 protein. The table has some 100,000 distinct CDR3 sequences, under 40% seen once. This clonotype was observed a few times. Its antigen is not known. The CD8+CD4-CCR7+CD45RA+ phenotype defined the sorted naive CD8 T cells. The sequence was obtained from a human donor in good health. Some libraries in this study had Jurkat cell RNA spiked in. The specimen sequenced was naive CD8+ T cells from blood, with Jurkat cell RNA spiked in. Documented subset: FACS-sorted CD8+CD4-CCR7+CD45RA+ naive T cells.

The CDR3 DNA reads as TGTGCCAGCAGCGTAGTTGGGCTTCGCACAGATACGCAGTATTTT. Protein: CASSVVGLRTDTQYF. The chain carries TRBV9 and TRBJ2-3, with D uncertain. Trimming took 0 bases from V and 1 from J, leaving 9 bases between them. This CDR3 has 15 residues. Looked up from germline, CDR1 is SGDLS and CDR2 is YYNGEE.